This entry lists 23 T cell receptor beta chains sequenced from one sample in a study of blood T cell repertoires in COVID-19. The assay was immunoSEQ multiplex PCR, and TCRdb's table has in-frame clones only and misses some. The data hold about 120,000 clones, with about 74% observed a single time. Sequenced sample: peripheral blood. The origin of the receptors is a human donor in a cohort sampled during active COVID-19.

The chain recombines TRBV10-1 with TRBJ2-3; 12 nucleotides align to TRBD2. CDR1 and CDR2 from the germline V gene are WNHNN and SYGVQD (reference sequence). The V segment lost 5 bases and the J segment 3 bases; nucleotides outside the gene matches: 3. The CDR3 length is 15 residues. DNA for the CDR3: TGCGCCAGCAGTCCCGGGACTAGCGGGACAGATACGCAGTATTTT. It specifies CASSPGTSGTDTQYF.

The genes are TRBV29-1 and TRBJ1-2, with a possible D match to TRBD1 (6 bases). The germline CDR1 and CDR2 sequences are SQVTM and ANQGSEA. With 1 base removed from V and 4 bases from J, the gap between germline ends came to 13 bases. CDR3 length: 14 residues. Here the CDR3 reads CSVEAGAGIYGYTF. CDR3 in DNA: TGCAGCGTTGAAGCAGGGGCGGGTATCTATGGCTACACCTTC.

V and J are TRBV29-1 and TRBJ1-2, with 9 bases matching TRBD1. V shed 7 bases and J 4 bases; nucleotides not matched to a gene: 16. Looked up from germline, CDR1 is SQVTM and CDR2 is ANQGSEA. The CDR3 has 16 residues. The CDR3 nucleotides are TGCAGCGCCCGTGCCGGGACAGGGTCAACCTTCTATGGCTACACCTTC. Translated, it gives CSARAGTGSTFYGYTF.

The CDR3 nucleotides are TGTGCCAGAAGCTCCGAGATGGAGACCCAGTACTTC. Its translation: CARSSEMETQYF. The chain joins TRBV5-3 to TRBJ2-5; D remains ambiguous. TRBV5-3 is an open reading frame, and its role is uncertain. V lost 3 bases to trimming and J lost 5 bases, with 8 bases between them. The length of the CDR3 is 12 residues.

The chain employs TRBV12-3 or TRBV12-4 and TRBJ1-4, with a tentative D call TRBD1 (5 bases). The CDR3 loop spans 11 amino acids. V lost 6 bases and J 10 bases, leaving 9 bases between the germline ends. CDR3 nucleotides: TGTGCCAGCAGCCCCGGGGGAAAACTGTTTTTT. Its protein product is CASSPGGKLFF.

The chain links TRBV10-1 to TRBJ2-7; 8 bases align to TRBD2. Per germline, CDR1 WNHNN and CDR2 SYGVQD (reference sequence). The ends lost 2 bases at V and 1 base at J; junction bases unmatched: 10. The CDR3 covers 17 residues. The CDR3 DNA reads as TGCGCCAGCAGTGAGAGCCCCAGCGGGGGCCCTTCCTACGAGCAGTACTTC. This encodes CASSESPSGGPSYEQYF.

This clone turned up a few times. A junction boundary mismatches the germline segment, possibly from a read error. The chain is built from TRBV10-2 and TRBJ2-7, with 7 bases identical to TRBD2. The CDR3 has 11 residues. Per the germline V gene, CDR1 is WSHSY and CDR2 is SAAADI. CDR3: CASSGGLESNF. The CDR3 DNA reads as TGCGCCAGCAGTGGAGGACTAGAATCGAACTTC.

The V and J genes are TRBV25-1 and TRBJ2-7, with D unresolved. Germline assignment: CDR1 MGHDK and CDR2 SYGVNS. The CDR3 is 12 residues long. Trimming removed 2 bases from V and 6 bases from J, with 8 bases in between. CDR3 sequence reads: CASSEPGLEQYF. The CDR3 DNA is TGTGCCAGCAGTGAACCGGGTCTCGAGCAGTACTTC.

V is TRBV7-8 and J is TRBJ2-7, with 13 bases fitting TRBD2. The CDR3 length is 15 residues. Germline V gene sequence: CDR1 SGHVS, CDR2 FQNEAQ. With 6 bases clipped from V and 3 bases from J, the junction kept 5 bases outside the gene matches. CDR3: CASSQLAGGFYEQYF. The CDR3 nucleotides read TGTGCCAGCAGTCAACTAGCGGGAGGGTTCTACGAGCAGTACTTC. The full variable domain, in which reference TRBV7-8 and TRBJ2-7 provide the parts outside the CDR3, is GAGVSQSPRYKVAKRGQDVALRCDPISGHVSLFWYQQALGQGPEFLTYFQNEAQLDKSGLPSDRFFAERPEGSVSTLKIQRTQQEDSAVYLCASSQLAGGFYEQYFGPGTRLTVT.

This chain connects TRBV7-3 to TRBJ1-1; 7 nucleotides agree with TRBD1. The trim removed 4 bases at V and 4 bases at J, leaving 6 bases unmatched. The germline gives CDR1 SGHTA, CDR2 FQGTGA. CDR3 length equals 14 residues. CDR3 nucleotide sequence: TGTGCCAGCAGCTCCCCGGGACAGAGCACTGAAGCTTTCTTT. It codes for CASSSPGQSTEAFF.

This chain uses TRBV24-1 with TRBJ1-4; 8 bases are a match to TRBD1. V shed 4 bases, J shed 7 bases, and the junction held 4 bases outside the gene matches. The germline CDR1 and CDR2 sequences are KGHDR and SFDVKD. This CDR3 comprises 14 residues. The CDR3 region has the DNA TGTGCCACCAGTGAACGACAGGGGTTTGAAAAACTGTTTTTT. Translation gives CATSERQGFEKLFF.

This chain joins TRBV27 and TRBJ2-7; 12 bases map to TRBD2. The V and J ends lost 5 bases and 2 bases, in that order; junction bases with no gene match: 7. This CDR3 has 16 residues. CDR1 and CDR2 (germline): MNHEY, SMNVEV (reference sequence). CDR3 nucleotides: TGTGCCAGCAGTCCCGATCCTAGCGGGAGGGCCTACGAGCAGTACTTC. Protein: CASSPDPSGRAYEQYF.

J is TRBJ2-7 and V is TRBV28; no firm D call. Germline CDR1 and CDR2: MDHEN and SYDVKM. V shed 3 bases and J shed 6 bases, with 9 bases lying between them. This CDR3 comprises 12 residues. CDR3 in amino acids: CASSLSLGEQYF. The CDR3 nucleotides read TGTGCCAGCAGTTTGTCCCTCGGCGAGCAGTACTTC.

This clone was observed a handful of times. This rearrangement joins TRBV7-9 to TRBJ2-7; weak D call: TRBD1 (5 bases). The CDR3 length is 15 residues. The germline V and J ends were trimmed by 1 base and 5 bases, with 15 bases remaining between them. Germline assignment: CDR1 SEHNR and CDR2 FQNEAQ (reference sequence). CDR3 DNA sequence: TGTGCCAGCAGCTTAGAGCTCGGCCAGGGAAACGAGCAGTACTTC. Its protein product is CASSLELGQGNEQYF.

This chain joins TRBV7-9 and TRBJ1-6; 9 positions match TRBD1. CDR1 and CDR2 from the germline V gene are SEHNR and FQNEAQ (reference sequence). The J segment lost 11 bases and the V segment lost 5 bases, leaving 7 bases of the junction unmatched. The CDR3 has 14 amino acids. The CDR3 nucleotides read TGTGCCAGCAGCCCTGGACAGGGGAGGCCACCCCTCCACTTT. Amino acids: CASSPGQGRPPLHF.

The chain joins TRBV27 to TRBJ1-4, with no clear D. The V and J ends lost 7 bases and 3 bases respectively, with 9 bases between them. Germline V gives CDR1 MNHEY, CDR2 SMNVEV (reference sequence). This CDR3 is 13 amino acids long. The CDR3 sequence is CASKGVANEKLFF. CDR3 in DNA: TGTGCCAGCAAGGGAGTCGCTAATGAAAAACTGTTTTTT.

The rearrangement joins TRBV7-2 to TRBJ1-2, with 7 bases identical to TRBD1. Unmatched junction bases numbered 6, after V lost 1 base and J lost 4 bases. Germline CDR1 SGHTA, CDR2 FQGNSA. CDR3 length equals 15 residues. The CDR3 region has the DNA TGTGCCAGCAGCTTAGGACTGACAGGGAGCTATGGCTACACCTTC. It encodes CASSLGLTGSYGYTF.

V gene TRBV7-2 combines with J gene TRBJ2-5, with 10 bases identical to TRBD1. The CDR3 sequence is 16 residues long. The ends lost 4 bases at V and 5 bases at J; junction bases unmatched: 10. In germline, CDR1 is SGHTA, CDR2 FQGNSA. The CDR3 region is CASSSQGTGAWETQYF. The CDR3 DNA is TGTGCCAGCAGCTCACAGGGGACAGGGGCTTGGGAGACCCAGTACTTC.

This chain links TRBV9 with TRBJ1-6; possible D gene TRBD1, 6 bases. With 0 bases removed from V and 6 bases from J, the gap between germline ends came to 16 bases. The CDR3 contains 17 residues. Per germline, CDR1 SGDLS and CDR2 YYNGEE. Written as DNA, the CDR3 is TGTGCCAGCAGCGTAGAAGACAGGCTAAAAATTAATTCACCCCTCCACTTT. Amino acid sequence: CASSVEDRLKINSPLHF.

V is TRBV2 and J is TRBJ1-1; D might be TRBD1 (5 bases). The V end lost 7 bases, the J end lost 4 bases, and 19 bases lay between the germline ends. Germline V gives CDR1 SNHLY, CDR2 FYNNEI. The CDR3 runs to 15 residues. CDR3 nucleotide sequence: TGTGCCAGCACCCACCTTGCAGGCGGGGGCACTGAAGCTTTCTTT. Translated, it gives CASTHLAGGGTEAFF.

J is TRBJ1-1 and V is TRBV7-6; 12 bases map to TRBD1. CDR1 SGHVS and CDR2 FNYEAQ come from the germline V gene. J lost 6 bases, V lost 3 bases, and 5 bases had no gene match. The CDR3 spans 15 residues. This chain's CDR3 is CASSLGQGASAEAFF. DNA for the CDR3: TGTGCCAGCAGCTTGGGACAGGGGGCTTCCGCTGAAGCTTTCTTT.

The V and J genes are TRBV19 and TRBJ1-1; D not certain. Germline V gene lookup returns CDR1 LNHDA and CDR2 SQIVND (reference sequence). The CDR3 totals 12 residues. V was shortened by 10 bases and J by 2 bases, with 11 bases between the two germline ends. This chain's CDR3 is CATNSGNTEAFF. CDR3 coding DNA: TGTGCCACCAATTCAGGTAACACTGAAGCTTTCTTT.

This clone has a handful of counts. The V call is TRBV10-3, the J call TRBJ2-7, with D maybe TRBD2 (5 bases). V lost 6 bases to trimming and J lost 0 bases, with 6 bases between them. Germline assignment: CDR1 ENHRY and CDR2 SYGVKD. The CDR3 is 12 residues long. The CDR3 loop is CAISTSSYEQYF. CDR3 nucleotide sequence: TGTGCCATCAGCACTAGCTCCTACGAGCAGTACTTC.